This T cell receptor (beta chain) was observed in a study of identical twins. This clonotype was detected a few times. Looked up from germline, CDR1 is SQVTM and CDR2 is ANQGSEA. The CDR3 has 14 amino acids. Unmatched junction bases numbered 6, after V lost 6 bases and J lost 2 bases. Each CDR3 protein gets one entry after TCRdb re-called the 5' RACE reads with MiXCR. This sample has some 730,000 distinct CDR3 sequences, with 15% to 20% found just once. This sample was also put to use in a study of T cells expressing NK-cell markers. That source adds: For several experiments, T cell sorting was restricted to the alpha-beta TCR population by means of an anti-gamma-delta TCR antibody. In more than five donors, dominant CD3+CD56+NKG2C+ clonotypes ranked among the top 10 CD8+ clonotypes. The leading position in the CD3+CD56-NKG2C+ fraction of several donors also went to these clonotypes.

The sample comprised PBMCs. The chain recombines TRBV29-1 with TRBJ2-7; 11 positions agree with TRBD2. The sequence came from a woman aged 18-30 years in good health. CDR3 in DNA: TGCAGCGTCGAGGGACTAGCGGTCCCCTACGAGCAGTACTTC. Translated: CSVEGLAVPYEQYF.